There are many counts of the clone carrying this T cell receptor beta chain. Antigen: not known. Documented time point: newly diagnosed GD, antithyroid drugs for less than 3 months. After RNA was extracted from PBMCs, the TCR library was made from it. These data belong to a study of regulatory T cells in long-lasting Graves disease. Researchers made TCR beta libraries by using iRepertoire HTBI primers and running Arm-PCR on CDR3 regions. A single record per CDR3 protein comes from TCRdb applying MiXCR to the multiplex PCR reads. Of around 250,000 distinct CDR3 sequences in the sample, about 17% are singletons; the top ten hold approximately 24%. Whole-study findings and limits: Persistent disease samples used TRBV28, TRBJ1-2 and TRBJ2-5 preferentially. Persistent Graves' cases showed lower TCR diversity than newly diagnosed cases. Samples came from peripheral blood alone, without thyroid tissue.

This CDR3 is built from 15 residues. The germline V and J ends were trimmed by 7 bases and 6 bases, with 18 bases remaining between them. The germline V gene has CDR1 LGHDT and CDR2 YNNKEL (reference sequence). The J gene is TRBJ2-2, the V gene TRBV3-1; D might be TRBD2 (5 bases). This TCR was recovered from a female donor with Graves disease. The starting material was peripheral blood mononuclear cells (PBMCs), obtained at new diagnosis, from a patient treated with antithyroid drugs. The CDR3 sequence: CASTPGSGTAGELFF. DNA for the CDR3: TGTGCCAGCACCCCTGGGTCGGGAACGGCCGGGGAGCTGTTTTTT.